A selection of T cell receptor beta chains follows, all from one sample in a study of blood T cells in healthy people across ages. TCRdb reanalysed the 5' RACE reads using MiXCR and keeps one entry per CDR3 protein. Of around 2 million distinct CDR3 sequences in the sample, about 39% were seen once. The sample was blood. These receptors were collected from a human donor in good health. Both conserved end residues are part of each CDR3. The order of the fields is CDR3 DNA, CDR3 protein, V gene, D gene, clone size, J gene. A D gene is named only where the DNA matches it firmly. A clone size is listed for some rows: how often the clone was seen (once, few, many), or a class if it is expanded.

cdr3_nt: TGTGCCAGCAGCTTTTATTCGGACAGAAGGGCAGGATCACCCCTCCACTTT
cdr3_aa: CASSFYSDRRAGSPLHF
v_call: TRBV7-9
d_call: .
clone_size: .
j_call: TRBJ1-6

cdr3_nt: TGTGCCAGCAGTTACTCGTTCGGCAGGGGAATAGGTACAAACTATGGCTACACCTTC
cdr3_aa: CASSYSFGRGIGTNYGYTF
v_call: TRBV6-2/TRBV6-3
d_call: .
clone_size: .
j_call: TRBJ1-2

cdr3_nt: TGTGCCAGCAACTCCTCTGGGACACCCATTTACCCCTCCTACGAGCAGTACTTC
cdr3_aa: CASNSSGTPIYPSYEQYF
v_call: TRBV28
d_call: .
clone_size: .
j_call: TRBJ2-7

cdr3_nt: TGTGCCAGCAGCGGGACCGCTGAAGCTTTCTTT
cdr3_aa: CASSGTAEAFF
v_call: TRBV12-3/TRBV12-4
d_call: .
clone_size: .
j_call: TRBJ1-1

cdr3_nt: TGTGCCAGCAGCTTAGCTGGACAGGAAGAGGACGAGCAGTACTTC
cdr3_aa: CASSLAGQEEDEQYF
v_call: TRBV7-9
d_call: TRBD1
clone_size: .
j_call: TRBJ2-7

cdr3_nt: TGTGCCAGTACCCGACAGGGTATAAACTATGGCTACACCTTC
cdr3_aa: CASTRQGINYGYTF
v_call: TRBV19
d_call: TRBD1
clone_size: .
j_call: TRBJ1-2

cdr3_nt: TGCGCCAGCAGCCAAGCTGGGAGTTGGAACATTCAGTACTTC
cdr3_aa: CASSQAGSWNIQYF
v_call: TRBV4-1
d_call: .
clone_size: .
j_call: TRBJ2-4

cdr3_nt: TGCGCCAGCAGGTCGACTACCACAGATACGCAGTATTTT
cdr3_aa: CASRSTTTDTQYF
v_call: TRBV5-1
d_call: .
clone_size: .
j_call: TRBJ2-3

cdr3_nt: TGTACCAGCAGCTTGTCCGACAGGGGTCCTGAAGCTTTCTTT
cdr3_aa: CTSSLSDRGPEAFF
v_call: TRBV7-9
d_call: TRBD1
clone_size: once
j_call: TRBJ1-1

cdr3_nt: TGCGCCAGCAGCCACGGGGTGGGGAGCAATCAGCCCCAGCATTTT
cdr3_aa: CASSHGVGSNQPQHF
v_call: TRBV5-1
d_call: .
clone_size: few
j_call: TRBJ1-5

cdr3_nt: TGCAGTGCTACCAACCCCCGGGGGGGCCAGGACAATGAGCAGTTCTTC
cdr3_aa: CSATNPRGGQDNEQFF
v_call: TRBV20-1
d_call: TRBD2
clone_size: once
j_call: TRBJ2-1

cdr3_nt: TGTGCCAGCAGCTTAGCTTCCAGAGCGATGGGCTACACCTTC
cdr3_aa: CASSLASRAMGYTF
v_call: TRBV7-9
d_call: .
clone_size: .
j_call: TRBJ1-2

cdr3_nt: TGTGCCAACAGCTCAAGCGGGGCGGGGAATGAGCAGTTCTTC
cdr3_aa: CANSSSGAGNEQFF
v_call: TRBV7-2
d_call: TRBD2
clone_size: .
j_call: TRBJ2-1

cdr3_nt: TGTGCCAGCAGCTCGCCGGTAAGCTCCTACGAGCAGTACTTC
cdr3_aa: CASSSPVSSYEQYF
v_call: TRBV7-9
d_call: .
clone_size: .
j_call: TRBJ2-7

cdr3_nt: TGTGCCAGCATATCGGTGGGGAACAGGGCTGATGAGCAGTTCTTC
cdr3_aa: CASISVGNRADEQFF
v_call: TRBV28
d_call: .
clone_size: .
j_call: TRBJ2-1

cdr3_nt: TGTGCCAGCAGCCAAGGGGGCCAAACAGATACGCAGTATTTT
cdr3_aa: CASSQGGQTDTQYF
v_call: TRBV4-2
d_call: .
clone_size: .
j_call: TRBJ2-3

cdr3_nt: TGTGCCAGCAGCCAAGCGGCAGAGCTTAACTATGGCCACACCTTC
cdr3_aa: CASSQAAELNYGHTF
v_call: TRBV4-2
d_call: .
clone_size: .
j_call: TRBJ1-2

cdr3_nt: TGTGCCAGCACCCCCGGACAGGGAAAGCCTGGAAACACCATATATTTT
cdr3_aa: CASTPGQGKPGNTIYF
v_call: TRBV12-3/TRBV12-4
d_call: TRBD1
clone_size: .
j_call: TRBJ1-3

cdr3_nt: TGCAGTGCTAGCCCCCCGGACAGGGTCTACGAGCAGTACTTC
cdr3_aa: CSASPPDRVYEQYF
v_call: TRBV20-1
d_call: TRBD1
clone_size: few
j_call: TRBJ2-7

cdr3_nt: TGTGCCAGCGTTCACAGGGAGTTCTCCTACGAGCAGTACTTC
cdr3_aa: CASVHREFSYEQYF
v_call: TRBV6-6
d_call: .
clone_size: few
j_call: TRBJ2-7

cdr3_nt: TGCAGTGCTGGGGGGGTGGGGGGATATCAGCCCCAGCATTTT
cdr3_aa: CSAGGVGGYQPQHF
v_call: TRBV20-1
d_call: .
clone_size: .
j_call: TRBJ1-5

cdr3_nt: TGCAGTGCTAGTATTAGGCGGGAAAGCACAGATACGCAGTATTTT
cdr3_aa: CSASIRRESTDTQYF
v_call: TRBV20-1
d_call: .
clone_size: .
j_call: TRBJ2-3

cdr3_nt: TGTGCCAGCAGTTACTTTTCCGGGACGGATAATATGGGCTACACCTTC
cdr3_aa: CASSYFSGTDNMGYTF
v_call: TRBV6-5
d_call: .
clone_size: few
j_call: TRBJ1-2

cdr3_nt: TGTGCCAGCAGCGAACTGGCAGGCTACGAGCAGTACTTC
cdr3_aa: CASSELAGYEQYF
v_call: TRBV7-9
d_call: .
clone_size: .
j_call: TRBJ2-7

cdr3_nt: TGTGCCACCATCGGGAGCTCCTACAATGAGCAGTTCTTC
cdr3_aa: CATIGSSYNEQFF
v_call: TRBV15
d_call: .
clone_size: few
j_call: TRBJ2-1

cdr3_nt: TGTGCCAGCAGCCGCCACAGGGAATTAAATGAGCAGTTCTTC
cdr3_aa: CASSRHRELNEQFF
v_call: TRBV13
d_call: .
clone_size: few
j_call: TRBJ2-1

cdr3_nt: TGTGCCAGCAGTGCGTCGGGACAGGTACGCCATGAGCAGTTCTTC
cdr3_aa: CASSASGQVRHEQFF
v_call: TRBV6-6
d_call: TRBD1
clone_size: few
j_call: TRBJ2-1

cdr3_nt: TGCAGTGCTAATGACAGGGGGTACACTGAAGCTTTCTTT
cdr3_aa: CSANDRGYTEAFF
v_call: TRBV20-1
d_call: TRBD1
clone_size: .
j_call: TRBJ1-1